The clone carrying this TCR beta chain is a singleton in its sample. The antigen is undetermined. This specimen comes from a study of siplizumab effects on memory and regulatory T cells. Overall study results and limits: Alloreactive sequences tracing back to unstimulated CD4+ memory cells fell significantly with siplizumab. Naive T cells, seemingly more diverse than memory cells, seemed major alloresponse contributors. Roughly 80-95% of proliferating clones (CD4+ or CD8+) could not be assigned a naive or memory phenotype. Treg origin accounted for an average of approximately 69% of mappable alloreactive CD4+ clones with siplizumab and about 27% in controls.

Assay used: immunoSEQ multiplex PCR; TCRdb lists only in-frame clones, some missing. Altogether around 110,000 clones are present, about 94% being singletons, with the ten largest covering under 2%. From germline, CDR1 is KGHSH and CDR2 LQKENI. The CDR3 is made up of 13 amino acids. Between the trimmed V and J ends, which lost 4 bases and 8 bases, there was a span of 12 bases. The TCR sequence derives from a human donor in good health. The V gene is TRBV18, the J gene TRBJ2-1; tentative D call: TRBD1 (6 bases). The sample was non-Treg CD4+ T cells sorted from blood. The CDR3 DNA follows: TGTGCCAGCTCACAAACAGGGTCGCATGAGCAGTTCTTC. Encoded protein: CASSQTGSHEQFF.